These T cell receptor beta chains were read from a single sample in a study of blood T cell repertoires in COVID-19. TCRdb's table, derived via immunoSEQ multiplex PCR, lists solely in-frame clones and lacks some. The repertoire holds some 190,000 clones, with roughly 80% as singletons. Sequenced sample: peripheral blood. Receptors were obtained from a woman in her fifties or sixties with acute or convalescent COVID-19. Each CDR3 is given with its conserved first and last residue. A D gene is named only where the DNA matches it firmly. Clone size, where shown, is once, few, many, or a class for clones that have expanded.

clone_size j_call v_call d_call cdr3_nt cdr3_aa
few TRBJ1-1 TRBV11-3 NA TGTGCCAGCAGCTTAGATGCGTACACTGAAGCTTTCTTT CASSLDAYTEAFF
NA TRBJ1-1 TRBV30 NA TGTGCCTGGCAGACCCCACAGGGGAACACTGAAGCTTTCTTT CAWQTPQGNTEAFF
NA TRBJ2-5 TRBV3-1/TRBV3-2 NA TGTGCCAGCAGCCAAGATCTGGGGGGGACCCAGTACTTC CASSQDLGGTQYF
NA TRBJ2-5 TRBV5-1 NA TGCGCCAGCAGCTGGCAGGGTCAAGAGACCCAGTACTTC CASSWQGQETQYF
NA TRBJ1-1 TRBV18 NA TGTGCCAGCTCACCATGGGAGGGCACTGAAGCTTTCTTT CASSPWEGTEAFF
NA TRBJ2-5 TRBV27 NA TGTGCCAGCAGTTTTATAGGGGCTAACCGAGAGGAGACCCAGTACTTC CASSFIGANREETQYF
NA TRBJ2-1 TRBV25-1 TRBD2 TGTGCCAGCAGTGAAAGAAGAGCGGGGGGGTTTCACAATGAGCAGTTCTTC CASSERRAGGFHNEQFF
NA TRBJ1-5 TRBV10-3 TRBD1 TGTGCCATCAGCCGGACAGGGGACGCAAATCAGCCCCAGCATTTT CAISRTGDANQPQHF
once TRBJ1-5 TRBV20-1 NA TGCAGTGCTAGTCGGCAGGGTGGGAATCAGCCCCAGCATTTT CSASRQGGNQPQHF
NA TRBJ2-5 TRBV7-2 TRBD2 TGTGCCAGCAGATCTTCCCTCATTAGCGGGGGGCAAGAGACCCAGTACTTC CASRSSLISGGQETQYF
few TRBJ2-7 TRBV6-6 NA TGTGCCAGCAGTTATAGCGGACCCGAATCCTACGAGCAGTACTTC CASSYSGPESYEQYF
NA TRBJ2-1 TRBV15 TRBD2 TGTGCCACCAGCAGAGAGCCTAGCGGGGGTGCGAGCTCCTACAATGAGCAGTTCTTC CATSREPSGGASSYNEQFF
NA TRBJ2-3 TRBV29-1 NA TGCAGCGCCCTTCTTGTGGATACGCAGTATTTT CSALLVDTQYF
NA TRBJ1-2 TRBV6-5 TRBD1 TGTGCCAGCAGGGGGACAGCCCTGATGGGTGGCTACACCTTC CASRGTALMGGYTF
NA TRBJ2-2 TRBV23-1 TRBD1 TGCGCCAGCAGGCCACAGGGGCCTCCTACCGGGGAGCTGTTTTTT CASRPQGPPTGELFF
NA TRBJ2-1 TRBV19 NA TGTGCCAGTAGTAGGACACCGTACAATGAGCAGTTCTTC CASSRTPYNEQFF
NA TRBJ1-1 TRBV19 NA TGTGCCTCCCTGAGGGCTCGGAACACTGAAGCTTTCTTT CASLRARNTEAFF
NA TRBJ2-1 TRBV3-1/TRBV3-2 NA TGTGCCAGCAGCCAAGATAGGGGTAGTAATGAGCAGTTCTTC CASSQDRGSNEQFF
few TRBJ2-3 TRBV2 TRBD2 TGTGCCAGCAGCCGTCCTCGAACGGGAGGGCCAACTGATACGCAGTATTTT CASSRPRTGGPTDTQYF
NA TRBJ2-7 TRBV6-5 TRBD1 TGTGCCAGCAGTTACTCGACAGGGGTAGGGGAGCAGTACTTC CASSYSTGVGEQYF
NA TRBJ1-1 TRBV7-2 NA TGTGCCAGCAGCCTGGGCGGGCTCCGAGGGACTGAAGCTTTCTTT CASSLGGLRGTEAFF
NA TRBJ1-1 TRBV24-1 NA TGTGCCACCAGTCAACAGGGAAGCACTGAAGCTTTCTTT CATSQQGSTEAFF
NA TRBJ2-4 TRBV5-5 TRBD2 TGTGCCAGCAGCTTAACGGGGGGACGAGCCAAAAACATTCAGTACTTC CASSLTGGRAKNIQYF
NA TRBJ2-3 TRBV18 TRBD2 TGTGCCAGCTCACCACCGGGACTAGCGGGGAAGGCAGATACGCAGTATTTT CASSPPGLAGKADTQYF
NA TRBJ1-1 TRBV9 NA TGTGCCAGCAGCGTAGATGAGGAGCGTGAAGCTTTCTTT CASSVDEEREAFF
once TRBJ1-2 TRBV3-1/TRBV3-2 TRBD1 TGTGCCAGCAGTTACACACACGGGACAGGGGGCGGCTATGGCTACACCTTC CASSYTHGTGGGYGYTF
NA TRBJ1-3 TRBV28 TRBD1 TGTGCCAGCACCCTACCGGGACAGACCATATATTTT CASTLPGQTIYF
few TRBJ2-3 TRBV5-8 TRBD1 TGTGCCAGCAGCCCGGTGGGGACAGGGACAGATACGCAGTATTTT CASSPVGTGTDTQYF
NA TRBJ2-2 TRBV4-2 NA TGTGCCAGCAGCCCTCACGGGACACCGACAGTGTTACCCCCCACCGGGGAGCTGTTTTTT CASSPHGTPTVLPPTGELFF
NA TRBJ1-6 TRBV27 NA TGTGCCAGCAGTTTATCAAGCTTTGCTTCACCCCTCCACTTT CASSLSSFASPLHF
NA TRBJ1-4 TRBV11-2 TRBD1 TGTGCCAGCAGCTTAATTGGGACAGGGCCGGGGGAAAAACTGTTTTTT CASSLIGTGPGEKLFF
few TRBJ1-2 TRBV5-6 TRBD1 TGTGCCAGCAGCTTGGACTACAGGGGTTACGGCTACACCTTC CASSLDYRGYGYTF
NA TRBJ1-3 TRBV28 TRBD1 TGTGCCAGCAGTTCGCCCAGGGGGTCCTCTGGAAACACCATATATTTT CASSSPRGSSGNTIYF
NA TRBJ1-6 TRBV30 TRBD1 TGTGCCTGGAGCCTGGCAGGGGGCAGATCCTATAATTCACCCCTCCACTTT CAWSLAGGRSYNSPLHF
NA TRBJ2-1 TRBV12-3/TRBV12-4 NA TGTGCCAGCATGAGAGGGAGTGAGCAGTTCTTC CASMRGSEQFF
once TRBJ2-1 TRBV12-3/TRBV12-4 NA TGTGCCAGCAGTTTATCCGGGGTCAATGAGCAGTTCTTC CASSLSGVNEQFF
NA TRBJ1-2 TRBV5-1 NA TGCGCCAGCAGCTTGTGGGCAACCACAACCGAATCCTATGGCTACACCTTC CASSLWATTTESYGYTF
NA TRBJ1-2 TRBV6-5 NA TGTGCCAGCACCTACGATCGAGGGCCTTATGGCTACACCTTC CASTYDRGPYGYTF
NA TRBJ1-2 TRBV28 NA TGTGCCAGTTTTAACAGGGCTACTAACTATGGCTACACCTTC CASFNRATNYGYTF
few TRBJ1-4 TRBV5-5 TRBD1 TGTGCCAGCAGCAACACCGTCGACAGGGGGGTACGGGAAAAACTGTTTTTT CASSNTVDRGVREKLFF
NA TRBJ1-6 TRBV2 TRBD1 TGTGCCAGCAGTGAAATCGGACAGGGTAACGGTTCACCCCTCCACTTT CASSEIGQGNGSPLHF
NA TRBJ2-5 TRBV4-2 TRBD2 TGTGCCAGCAGCCAACAGAGCGGGGGAGAGACCCAGTACTTC CASSQQSGGETQYF
once TRBJ2-7 TRBV19 TRBD2 TGTGCCAGTAAACTAGCGGGAGGATCTACCTACGAGCAGTACTTC CASKLAGGSTYEQYF
NA TRBJ1-1 TRBV12-3/TRBV12-4 TRBD1 TGTGCCAGCAGTTACAGGGGGAACACTGAAGCTTTCTTT CASSYRGNTEAFF
NA TRBJ2-1 TRBV28 TRBD2 TGTGCCAGCAGTTCGTCAGCGGGAGGGGAGCAGTTCTTC CASSSSAGGEQFF
NA TRBJ2-7 TRBV4-3 NA TGCGCCAGCAGCCGGGACACAACCTACGAGCAGTACTTC CASSRDTTYEQYF
few TRBJ2-1 TRBV7-2 NA TGTGCCAGCATGGTCGGGGGACCCACCAATGAGCAGTTCTTC CASMVGGPTNEQFF
NA TRBJ1-5 TRBV6-5 TRBD1 TGTGCCAGCAGCAGAAGACAGGGGTACAATCAGCCCCAGCATTTT CASSRRQGYNQPQHF
NA TRBJ1-6 TRBV19 NA TGTGCCAGTAGTATAGATTCGACAGGCACTTCACCCCTCCACTTT CASSIDSTGTSPLHF
NA TRBJ2-3 TRBV30 TRBD2 TGTGCCTGGCGACTAGCGGCAAGCACAGATACGCAGTATTTT CAWRLAASTDTQYF
NA TRBJ1-2 TRBV6-5 TRBD1 TGTGCCAGCAGTTACTCAGGGGACAGACCCTATGGCTACACCTTC CASSYSGDRPYGYTF
NA TRBJ2-7 TRBV6-2/TRBV6-3 TRBD2 TGTGCCAGCAGCACTTTTGGCGGGGGTTCCTACGAGCAGTACTTC CASSTFGGGSYEQYF
once TRBJ1-2 TRBV3-1/TRBV3-2 TRBD1 TGTGCCAGCAGCAGGACAGGGAACTATGGCTACACCTTC CASSRTGNYGYTF
NA TRBJ1-1 TRBV29-1 TRBD1 TGCAGCGTTGAGTTATCTTTGGGACAGGGACCTGAAGCTTTCTTT CSVELSLGQGPEAFF
NA TRBJ2-2 TRBV6-5 TRBD1 TGTGCCAGCAGTTACCGGGGGACAGGGATCCCCGGGGAGCTGTTTTTT CASSYRGTGIPGELFF